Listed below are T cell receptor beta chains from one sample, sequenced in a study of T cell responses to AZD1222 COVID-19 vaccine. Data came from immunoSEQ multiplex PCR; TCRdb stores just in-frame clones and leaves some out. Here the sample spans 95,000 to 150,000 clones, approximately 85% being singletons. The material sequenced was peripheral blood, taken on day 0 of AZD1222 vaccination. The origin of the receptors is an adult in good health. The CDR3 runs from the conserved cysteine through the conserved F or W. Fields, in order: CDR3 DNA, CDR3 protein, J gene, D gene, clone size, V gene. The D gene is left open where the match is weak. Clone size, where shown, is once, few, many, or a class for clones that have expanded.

CDR3 DNA: TGCAGCGGAAGACTAGCGGGCTACCCCTACGAGCAGTACTTC
CDR3 protein: CSGRLAGYPYEQYF
J gene: TRBJ2-7
D gene: TRBD2
clone size: -
V gene: TRBV29-1

CDR3 DNA: TGTGCCACCAGTGATTTGGCTCGGGGCGGGGAGCTGTTTTTT
CDR3 protein: CATSDLARGGELFF
J gene: TRBJ2-2
D gene: -
clone size: -
V gene: TRBV24-1

CDR3 DNA: TGTGCCAGCAGCAACTCCCAGGGAGTGGCTGGAAACACCATATATTTT
CDR3 protein: CASSNSQGVAGNTIYF
J gene: TRBJ1-3
D gene: -
clone size: once
V gene: TRBV7-9

CDR3 DNA: TGTGCCAGCTCCGTCGCCAGGGGAGGTTACGAGCAGTACTTC
CDR3 protein: CASSVARGGYEQYF
J gene: TRBJ2-7
D gene: -
clone size: -
V gene: TRBV6-5

CDR3 DNA: TGTGCCAGCAGCCAGGGGAGGGAGACCCAGTACTTC
CDR3 protein: CASSQGRETQYF
J gene: TRBJ2-5
D gene: -
clone size: -
V gene: TRBV14

CDR3 DNA: TGTGCCAGCAGCCCCACACCGGGACTAGTAGACACAGATACGCAGTATTTT
CDR3 protein: CASSPTPGLVDTDTQYF
J gene: TRBJ2-3
D gene: TRBD2
clone size: -
V gene: TRBV11-2

CDR3 DNA: TGTGCCACCAGCAGAGATCCGGGGGGGTTTGATCAGCCCCAGCATTTT
CDR3 protein: CATSRDPGGFDQPQHF
J gene: TRBJ1-5
D gene: -
clone size: -
V gene: TRBV15

CDR3 DNA: TGTGCCAGCAGCCTCGCGGGACAGGGGGCGTATTTT
CDR3 protein: CASSLAGQGAYF
J gene: TRBJ2-3
D gene: TRBD1
clone size: once
V gene: TRBV2

CDR3 DNA: TGTGCCAGCAGCCTCGATTCGGGACCAGAAGAGACCCAGTACTTC
CDR3 protein: CASSLDSGPEETQYF
J gene: TRBJ2-5
D gene: -
clone size: -
V gene: TRBV7-2

CDR3 DNA: TGTGCCAGCAGCTTTGCTGCTAGCCTCTACGAGCAGTACTTC
CDR3 protein: CASSFAASLYEQYF
J gene: TRBJ2-7
D gene: -
clone size: -
V gene: TRBV7-2

CDR3 DNA: TGCGCCAGCAGCTTATTGGCCCCATACGAGCAGTACTTC
CDR3 protein: CASSLLAPYEQYF
J gene: TRBJ2-7
D gene: -
clone size: -
V gene: TRBV5-1

CDR3 DNA: TGTGCCACACATCAGGGGGATAATTCACCCCTCCACTTT
CDR3 protein: CATHQGDNSPLHF
J gene: TRBJ1-6
D gene: TRBD1
clone size: -
V gene: TRBV24-1

CDR3 DNA: TGTGCCAGCAGTTTAGCCCAACAGGGGAGGTATGGCTACACCTTC
CDR3 protein: CASSLAQQGRYGYTF
J gene: TRBJ1-2
D gene: TRBD1
clone size: -
V gene: TRBV28

CDR3 DNA: TGTGCCAGCAGCTGGACAGGGTTTGACACTGAAGCTTTCTTT
CDR3 protein: CASSWTGFDTEAFF
J gene: TRBJ1-1
D gene: TRBD1
clone size: few
V gene: TRBV11-3

CDR3 DNA: TGCGCCAGCAGCTTGGAGGGACAGGGTATAAACACCATATATTTT
CDR3 protein: CASSLEGQGINTIYF
J gene: TRBJ1-3
D gene: TRBD1
clone size: -
V gene: TRBV5-1

CDR3 DNA: TGTGCCAGCAGTCCAATAGCGGGGCCAGGGGATGAGCAGTTCTTC
CDR3 protein: CASSPIAGPGDEQFF
J gene: TRBJ2-1
D gene: TRBD2
clone size: -
V gene: TRBV6-2/TRBV6-3

CDR3 DNA: TGTGCCACCAGCAGAGATCTTAGGGACCAGCCCCAGCATTTT
CDR3 protein: CATSRDLRDQPQHF
J gene: TRBJ1-5
D gene: -
clone size: -
V gene: TRBV15

CDR3 DNA: TGTGCCAGCAGCGGAGCCCGTAGCGGGGGGCAATACAATGAGCAGTTCTTC
CDR3 protein: CASSGARSGGQYNEQFF
J gene: TRBJ2-1
D gene: TRBD2
clone size: -
V gene: TRBV7-9

CDR3 DNA: TGTGCCAGCAGCTTACGGCCTGGTCGGAATTCACCCCTCCACTTT
CDR3 protein: CASSLRPGRNSPLHF
J gene: TRBJ1-6
D gene: -
clone size: -
V gene: TRBV11-3

CDR3 DNA: TGTGCCAGCAGCTACGGGTTCTCTGGGGCCAACGTCCTGACTTTC
CDR3 protein: CASSYGFSGANVLTF
J gene: TRBJ2-6
D gene: -
clone size: -
V gene: TRBV5-6

CDR3 DNA: TGTGCCAGCAGCGTCCGGGACAGCTCTGGAAACACCATATATTTT
CDR3 protein: CASSVRDSSGNTIYF
J gene: TRBJ1-3
D gene: TRBD1
clone size: once
V gene: TRBV9

CDR3 DNA: TGTGCCAGCAGCCCTGAGACCGGGGAGCTGTTTTTT
CDR3 protein: CASSPETGELFF
J gene: TRBJ2-2
D gene: -
clone size: -
V gene: TRBV5-6

CDR3 DNA: TGTGCCAGCAGCCAAGAGGGGCCTGGGGGGTCGACCTACGAGCAGTACTTC
CDR3 protein: CASSQEGPGGSTYEQYF
J gene: TRBJ2-7
D gene: -
clone size: -
V gene: TRBV4-2

CDR3 DNA: TGTGCCAGCAGTTACTCAGGACTGAACACTGAAGCTTTCTTT
CDR3 protein: CASSYSGLNTEAFF
J gene: TRBJ1-1
D gene: -
clone size: -
V gene: TRBV6-5

CDR3 DNA: TGTGCCATCAGTGGGGGTTGGAACACTGAAGCTTTCTTT
CDR3 protein: CAISGGWNTEAFF
J gene: TRBJ1-1
D gene: -
clone size: few
V gene: TRBV10-3

CDR3 DNA: TGTGCCAGCAGCTTACTTGGGACTAGCGGGGATGAGCAGTTCTTC
CDR3 protein: CASSLLGTSGDEQFF
J gene: TRBJ2-1
D gene: TRBD2
clone size: -
V gene: TRBV7-2

CDR3 DNA: TGCGCCAGCAGCCAAAATCAGGGGACAGGGGGTAATGAGCAGTTCTTC
CDR3 protein: CASSQNQGTGGNEQFF
J gene: TRBJ2-1
D gene: TRBD1
clone size: -
V gene: TRBV5-1

CDR3 DNA: TGTGCCAGCAGCCCACCGGGAGAGACCCAGTACTTC
CDR3 protein: CASSPPGETQYF
J gene: TRBJ2-5
D gene: -
clone size: -
V gene: TRBV5-4

CDR3 DNA: TGTGCCAGCAGCCAAGATCGGGAAGCAGATACGCAGTATTTT
CDR3 protein: CASSQDREADTQYF
J gene: TRBJ2-3
D gene: -
clone size: -
V gene: TRBV4-2

CDR3 DNA: TGCAGTGCTCGGACTCCTTACGAGCAGTACTTC
CDR3 protein: CSARTPYEQYF
J gene: TRBJ2-7
D gene: -
clone size: -
V gene: TRBV20-1

CDR3 DNA: TGTGCCAGCACTACTACAGGGGGCATCTATGGCTACACCTTC
CDR3 protein: CASTTTGGIYGYTF
J gene: TRBJ1-2
D gene: TRBD1
clone size: -
V gene: TRBV2

CDR3 DNA: TGTGCCAGCCAAGAGTGGGCAGGGGGGGACACTGAAGCTTTCTTT
CDR3 protein: CASQEWAGGDTEAFF
J gene: TRBJ1-1
D gene: TRBD1
clone size: -
V gene: TRBV25-1

CDR3 DNA: TGTGCCAGCCTGGGCGGGACAGGGTTCTCGTATGGCTACACCTTC
CDR3 protein: CASLGGTGFSYGYTF
J gene: TRBJ1-2
D gene: TRBD1
clone size: -
V gene: TRBV28

CDR3 DNA: TGTGCCATCACACAGTACAATCAGCCCCAGCATTTT
CDR3 protein: CAITQYNQPQHF
J gene: TRBJ1-5
D gene: -
clone size: -
V gene: TRBV6-5

CDR3 DNA: TGTGCCAGCAGCCAAGCGCCATTGGGGAACACTGAAGCTTTCTTT
CDR3 protein: CASSQAPLGNTEAFF
J gene: TRBJ1-1
D gene: -
clone size: -
V gene: TRBV5-4

CDR3 DNA: TGTGCCACCAGTGACCCTGGGTCAGGTCCTGGCTACACCTTC
CDR3 protein: CATSDPGSGPGYTF
J gene: TRBJ1-2
D gene: -
clone size: -
V gene: TRBV24-1

CDR3 DNA: TGCGCCAGCAGCTTGGCATCTCAGGGAAACACTGAAGCTTTCTTT
CDR3 protein: CASSLASQGNTEAFF
J gene: TRBJ1-1
D gene: -
clone size: -
V gene: TRBV5-1

CDR3 DNA: TGTGCCAGCAGCTTAGTGGAACAGGGGAGAGGGGAGCTGTTTTTT
CDR3 protein: CASSLVEQGRGELFF
J gene: TRBJ2-2
D gene: TRBD1
clone size: -
V gene: TRBV7-2

CDR3 DNA: TGTGCCAGCAGTTACGCCCGGGACAGGGGTGGGAACACCTTC
CDR3 protein: CASSYARDRGGNTF
J gene: TRBJ1-2
D gene: TRBD1
clone size: -
V gene: TRBV6-5

CDR3 DNA: TGCGCCAGCAGCCCTAATCTTGGACAGGGGGTGGTTGGGGCCAACGTCCTGACTTTC
CDR3 protein: CASSPNLGQGVVGANVLTF
J gene: TRBJ2-6
D gene: TRBD1
clone size: -
V gene: TRBV5-1

CDR3 DNA: TGTGCCAGTAGTCCCCGACAGGGGAAATACGAGCAGTACTTC
CDR3 protein: CASSPRQGKYEQYF
J gene: TRBJ2-7
D gene: TRBD1
clone size: -
V gene: TRBV19

CDR3 DNA: TGTGCCAGCAGCTGGAGGACAGGGTTGGGGACAGATACGCAGTATTTT
CDR3 protein: CASSWRTGLGTDTQYF
J gene: TRBJ2-3
D gene: TRBD1
clone size: -
V gene: TRBV5-4

CDR3 DNA: TGTGCCAGCAGTGAAGTTGGTATGAACACTGAAGCTTTCTTT
CDR3 protein: CASSEVGMNTEAFF
J gene: TRBJ1-1
D gene: -
clone size: -
V gene: TRBV2

CDR3 DNA: TGTGCCAGCAGTGAGTCATCGCGGGTTGGTGAAAAACTGTTTTTT
CDR3 protein: CASSESSRVGEKLFF
J gene: TRBJ1-4
D gene: -
clone size: -
V gene: TRBV25-1

CDR3 DNA: TGTGCCAGCAGCGAAGTGTGGCCCGAAGAGACCCAGTACTTC
CDR3 protein: CASSEVWPEETQYF
J gene: TRBJ2-5
D gene: -
clone size: once
V gene: TRBV3-1/TRBV3-2

CDR3 DNA: TGCGCCAGCACCCGACGGCTTGAAGCTTTCTTT
CDR3 protein: CASTRRLEAFF
J gene: TRBJ1-1
D gene: -
clone size: -
V gene: TRBV23-1

CDR3 DNA: TGCGCCAGCAGCTACCAGTGGAGGGACTACGAGCAGTACTTC
CDR3 protein: CASSYQWRDYEQYF
J gene: TRBJ2-7
D gene: -
clone size: once
V gene: TRBV5-1

CDR3 DNA: TGTGCCAGCAAAACAGGGTATCAGCCCCAGCATTTT
CDR3 protein: CASKTGYQPQHF
J gene: TRBJ1-5
D gene: -
clone size: -
V gene: TRBV27

CDR3 DNA: TGTGCCAGCAGTTCTTCCCCCGGGACAGAATCTCCGTACTTC
CDR3 protein: CASSSSPGTESPYF
J gene: TRBJ2-4
D gene: TRBD1
clone size: -
V gene: TRBV2